The rows below give T cell receptor beta chains drawn from one sample of a study of control samples from healthy donors and cancer patients. TCRdb's table, derived via immunoSEQ multiplex PCR, lists solely in-frame clones and lacks some. The sample has 65,000 to 85,000 clones; around 87% are singletons. Sequenced sample: PBMCs. All receptors come from a woman between 45 and 60 years old with head and neck cancer. The CDR3 runs from the conserved cysteine through the conserved F or W. A D gene is named only where the DNA matches it firmly. Size values are once, few and many counts, or a class for expanded clones, and some rows have none.

j_call d_call clone_size v_call cdr3_aa cdr3_nt
TRBJ2-3 . . TRBV30 CACRLNTDTQYF TGTGCCTGTCGACTGAACACAGATACGCAGTATTTT
TRBJ2-1 . few TRBV5-4 CASSLRSGLYYNEQFF TGTGCCAGCAGCCTACGATCGGGACTCTATTACAATGAGCAGTTCTTC
TRBJ1-1 . . TRBV9 CASSEEGTSGLSEAFF TGTGCCAGCAGCGAGGAGGGAACGTCTGGGCTATCTGAAGCTTTCTTT
TRBJ2-5 TRBD2 . TRBV5-1 CASSVSGGRSETQYF TGCGCCAGCAGCGTTAGCGGGGGTCGGTCGGAGACCCAGTACTTC
TRBJ1-2 . . TRBV7-2 CASSPIVGGTGYTF TGTGCCAGCAGCCCAATTGTCGGGGGGACTGGCTACACCTTC
TRBJ1-4 TRBD1 . TRBV7-9 CASSEQTGTDEKLFF TGTGCCAGCAGCGAACAGACAGGGACGGATGAAAAACTGTTTTTT
TRBJ2-3 . few TRBV15 CATSRIERGYPDTQYF TGTGCCACCAGCAGGATCGAACGGGGGTACCCAGATACGCAGTATTTT
TRBJ1-1 . . TRBV7-2 CASSLLLGGNTEAFF TGTGCCAGCAGCTTATTGCTTGGCGGGAACACTGAAGCTTTCTTT
TRBJ1-2 . . TRBV6-5 CASRGLAENYGYTF TGTGCCAGCAGGGGACTAGCAGAGAACTATGGCTACACCTTC
TRBJ2-5 . . TRBV30 CAWSPQQTQYF TGTGCCTGGAGTCCCCAGCAGACCCAGTACTTC
TRBJ2-2 . . TRBV29-1 CSGLTGRAGELFF TGCAGCGGATTAACAGGGCGCGCCGGGGAGCTGTTTTTT
TRBJ2-7 . . TRBV5-1 CASSPGTNSYEQYF TGCGCCAGCAGCCCCGGGACAAACTCCTACGAGCAGTACTTC
TRBJ1-5 . large TRBV5-5 CASSPGAVSNQPQHF TGTGCCAGCAGCCCCGGGGCGGTGAGCAATCAGCCCCAGCATTTT
TRBJ2-3 TRBD2 . TRBV7-6 CASSLRAGGQDTQYF TGTGCCAGCAGCTTAAGAGCGGGGGGGCAAGATACGCAGTATTTT
TRBJ1-1 TRBD1 . TRBV27 CASSLFSPGTAQNTEAFF TGTGCCAGCAGTTTATTTTCCCCCGGGACAGCGCAGAACACTGAAGCTTTCTTT
TRBJ1-1 . . TRBV4-1 CASSLRSLNTEAFF TGCGCCAGCAGCCTGCGGTCTTTGAACACTGAAGCTTTCTTT
TRBJ2-7 TRBD2 few TRBV28 CASSFNEGLAGGPAEQYF TGTGCCAGCAGTTTTAATGAGGGACTAGCGGGGGGGCCGGCCGAGCAGTACTTC
TRBJ1-4 TRBD1 . TRBV6-6 CASAKTGDGEKLFF TGTGCCAGCGCCAAGACAGGGGATGGCGAAAAACTGTTTTTT